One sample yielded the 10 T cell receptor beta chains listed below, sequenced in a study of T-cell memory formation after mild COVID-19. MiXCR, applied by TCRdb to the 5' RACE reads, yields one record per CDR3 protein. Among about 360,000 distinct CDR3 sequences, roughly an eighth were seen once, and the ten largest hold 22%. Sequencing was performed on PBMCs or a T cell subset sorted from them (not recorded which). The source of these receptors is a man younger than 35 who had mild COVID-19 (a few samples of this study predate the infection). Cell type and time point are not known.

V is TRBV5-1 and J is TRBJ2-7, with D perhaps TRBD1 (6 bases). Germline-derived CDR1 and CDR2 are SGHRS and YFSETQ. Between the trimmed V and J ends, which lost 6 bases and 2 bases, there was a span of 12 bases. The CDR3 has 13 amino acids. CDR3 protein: CASTGTSAYEQYF. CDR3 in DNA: TGCGCCAGCACCGGGACATCCGCCTACGAGCAGTACTTC. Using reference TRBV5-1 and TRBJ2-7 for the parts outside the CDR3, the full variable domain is KAGVTQTPRYLIKTRGQQVTLSCSPISGHRSVSWYQQTPGQGLQFLFEYFSETQRNKGNFPGRFSGRQFSNSRSEMNVSTLELGDSALYLCASTGTSAYEQYFGPGTRLTVT.

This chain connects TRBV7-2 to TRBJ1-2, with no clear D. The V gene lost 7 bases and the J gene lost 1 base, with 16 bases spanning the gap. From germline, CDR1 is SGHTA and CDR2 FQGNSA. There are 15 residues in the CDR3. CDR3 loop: CASTRPDRVNYGYTF. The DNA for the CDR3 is TGTGCCAGCACCCGCCCGGACCGAGTTAACTATGGCTACACCTTC.

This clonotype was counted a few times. The CDR3 region is CASSTYGASSYNEQFF. In nucleotides, the CDR3 is TGTGCCAGCAGTACCTATGGAGCCAGCTCCTACAATGAGCAGTTCTTC. The rearrangement links TRBV27 to TRBJ2-1; D remains ambiguous. CDR3 length equals 16 residues. From germline, CDR1 is MNHEY and CDR2 SMNVEV (reference sequence). V lost 5 bases and J lost 0, with 14 bases in between.

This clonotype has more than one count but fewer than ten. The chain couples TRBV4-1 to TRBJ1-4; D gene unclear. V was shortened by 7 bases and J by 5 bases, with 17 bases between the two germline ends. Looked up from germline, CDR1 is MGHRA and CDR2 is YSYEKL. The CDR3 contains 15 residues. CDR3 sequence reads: CASTFHGRLNEKLFF. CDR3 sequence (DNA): TGCGCCAGCACCTTTCACGGACGGCTAAATGAAAAACTGTTTTTT.

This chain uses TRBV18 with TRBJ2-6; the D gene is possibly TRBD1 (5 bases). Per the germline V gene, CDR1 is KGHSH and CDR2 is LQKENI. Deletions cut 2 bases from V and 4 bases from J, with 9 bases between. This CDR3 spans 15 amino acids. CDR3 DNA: TGTGCCAGCTCACCAAGCAGGGCCGGGGCCAACGTCCTGACTTTC. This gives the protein CASSPSRAGANVLTF.

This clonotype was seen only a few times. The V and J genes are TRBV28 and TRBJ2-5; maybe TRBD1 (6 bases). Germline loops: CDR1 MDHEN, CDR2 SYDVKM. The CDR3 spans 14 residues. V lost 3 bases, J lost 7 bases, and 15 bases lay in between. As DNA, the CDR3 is TGTGCCAGCAGTTTTATTGGGGGCACCATGACCCAGTACTTC. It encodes CASSFIGGTMTQYF.

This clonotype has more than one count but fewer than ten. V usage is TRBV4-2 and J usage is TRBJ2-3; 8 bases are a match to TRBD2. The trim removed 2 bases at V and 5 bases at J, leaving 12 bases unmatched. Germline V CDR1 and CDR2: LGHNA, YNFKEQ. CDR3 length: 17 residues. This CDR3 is CASSQLIGGAFRDTQYF. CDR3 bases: TGTGCCAGCAGCCAATTAATCGGGGGGGCATTTAGAGATACGCAGTATTTT.

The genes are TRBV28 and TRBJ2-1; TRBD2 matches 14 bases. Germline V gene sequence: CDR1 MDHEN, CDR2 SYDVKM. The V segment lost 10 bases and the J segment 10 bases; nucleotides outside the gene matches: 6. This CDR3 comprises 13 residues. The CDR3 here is CATRLAGGYEQFF. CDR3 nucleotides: TGTGCCACCCGACTAGCGGGGGGGTACGAGCAGTTCTTC.

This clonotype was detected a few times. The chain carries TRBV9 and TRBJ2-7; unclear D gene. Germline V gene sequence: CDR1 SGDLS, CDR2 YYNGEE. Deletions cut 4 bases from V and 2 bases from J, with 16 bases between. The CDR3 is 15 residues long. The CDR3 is CASSPRPSPTYEQYF. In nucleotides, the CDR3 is TGTGCCAGCAGCCCACGCCCTTCTCCAACCTACGAGCAGTACTTC.

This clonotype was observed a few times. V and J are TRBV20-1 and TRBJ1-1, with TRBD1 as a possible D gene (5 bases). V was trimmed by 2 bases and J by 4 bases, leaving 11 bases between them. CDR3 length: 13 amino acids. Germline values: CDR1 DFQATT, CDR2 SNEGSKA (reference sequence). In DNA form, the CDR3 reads TGCAGTGCTAGACTCGGGGGGAGCACTGAAGCTTTCTTT. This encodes CSARLGGSTEAFF.